This T cell receptor beta chain is drawn from a study of PD-1 blockade in classical Hodgkin lymphoma. Study overall: Every 2 weeks, patients got 3 mg/kg intravenous nivolumab. Study-level findings and limits: Newly diagnosed patients were reported to exhibit reduced baseline TCR diversity relative to healthy donors. Repertoires differed for reasons still undefined, possibly disease activity or prior therapy.

The CDR3 is 17 amino acids. Trimming removed 5 bases from V and 0 bases from J; junction bases left unmatched: 10. CDR1 is SGHVS, CDR2 FNYEAQ, per germline. Relapses following autologous stem cell transplantation were seen in all patients, with brentuximab vedotin exposure varying. Profiled with immunoSEQ multiplex PCR; TCRdb holds only in-frame clones, not every one. The sample contains about 58,000 clones, 85% to 95% of which appear only once. On this clone: Its antigen is not identified.

The sample here was peripheral blood mononuclear cells (PBMCs), taken before the second cycle of nivolumab. This clonotype originated in a human donor with classical Hodgkin lymphoma. The chain has TRBV7-6 and TRBJ2-1; 7 nucleotides agree with TRBD2. This CDR3 is CASSDRMAGVSYNEQFF. In nucleotides, the CDR3 is TGTGCCAGCAGCGACCGGATGGCGGGGGTCTCCTACAATGAGCAGTTCTTC. Based on the CDR3 plus reference TRBV7-6 and TRBJ2-1, the full variable domain is GAGVSQSPRYKVTKRGQDVALRCDPISGHVSLYWYRQALGQGPEFLTYFNYEAQQDKSGLPNDRFSAERPEGSISTLTIQRTEQRDSAMYRCASSDRMAGVSYNEQFFGPGTRLTVL.